The sequence of this T cell receptor (beta chain) was determined in a study of T cell responses to AZD1222 COVID-19 vaccine. V was trimmed by 2 bases and J by 0 bases, leaving 5 bases between them. Per the germline V gene, CDR1 is SGHTA and CDR2 is FQGNSA. There are 13 residues in the CDR3. General study points: In the spike-specific TCR repertoire, nearly half reportedly target unmutated variant regions.

The data were produced by immunoSEQ multiplex PCR, yet TCRdb's version contains in-frame clones alone and is incomplete. The profile covers tens of thousands of clones, with under 95% appearing a single time and approximately 22% taken by the ten largest. A remark on this clone: Antigen: not known.

The V gene is TRBV7-2, the J gene TRBJ2-7; the D is unclear. The specimen comprised peripheral blood, sampled on day 0 of AZD1222 vaccination. This sequence originates from an adult in good health. CDR3 sequence (DNA): TGTGCCAGCAGCTTATTCCTCTCCTACGAGCAGTACTTC. Translated: CASSLFLSYEQYF.